This note documents a single T cell receptor beta chain sequence. Its antigen is unidentified. The PCR made use of 60 Vbeta and 13 Jbeta primers. Some clones are missing from TCRdb's copy, which holds only in-frame ones; the method was immunoSEQ multiplex PCR. The sample comprises 150,000 or so clones, 84% of which are singletons, and under 6.5% rests with the top ten. These data belong to a study of cytomegalovirus exposure and HLA in healthy donors. Points from the study as a whole: The later analysis indicated that the majority of CMV-associated TCR beta chains appeared HLA-restricted. The study carried out a later analysis of TCR beta sequences. It associated approximately 15,000 of them with specific HLA alleles at a false discovery rate of 0.05.

The specimen was PBMCs. This TCR was sampled from a man over 45 in good health and CMV-seropositive.

The CDR3 DNA reads TGTGCCAGCAGTGAAGGGGCAGGCGGAGGGAACTATGGCTACACCTTC. It specifies CASSEGAGGGNYGYTF. This sequence joins TRBV2 and TRBJ1-2; D ambiguous. This CDR3 region has 16 residues. V dropped 1 base and J dropped 2 bases, with 14 bases sitting between them. Germline loops: CDR1 SNHLY, CDR2 FYNNEI.